These 17 T cell receptor beta chains came from one sample sequenced in a study of cytomegalovirus exposure and HLA in healthy donors. The PCR ran on 60 Vbeta and 13 Jbeta primers. Generated by immunoSEQ multiplex PCR, the TCRdb table keeps only in-frame clones and is missing some. The sample has about 180,000 clones; 75% to 85% are singletons. The source material was PBMCs. Source of these receptors: a woman aged 25-40 years in good health and CMV-seronegative.

This chain's CDR3 is CASSSGVASTDTQYF. DNA of the CDR3: TGTGCCAGCAGTTCAGGGGTGGCTAGCACAGATACGCAGTATTTT. This chain connects TRBV6-6 to TRBJ2-3, with D perhaps matching TRBD1 (6 bases). The CDR3 is made up of 15 amino acids. The V and J ends lost 4 bases and 0 bases respectively, with 11 bases between them. Germline V CDR1 and CDR2: MNHNY, SVGAGI (reference sequence).

V gene TRBV4-1 combines with J gene TRBJ2-2; D remains unclear. The CDR3 is 15 amino acids. The V end lost 1 base, the J end lost 1 base, and 7 bases lay between the germline ends. Germline CDR1 and CDR2: MGHRA and YSYEKL. The CDR3 protein is CASSQVPGNTGELFF. For the CDR3, the DNA is TGCGCCAGCAGCCAAGTGCCAGGGAACACCGGGGAGCTGTTTTTT.

The V call is TRBV13, the J call TRBJ1-4; 8 positions match TRBD1. This CDR3 region has 14 residues. The trim removed 5 bases at V and 4 bases at J, leaving 3 bases unmatched. Germline V CDR1 and CDR2: PRHDT, FYEKMQ (reference sequence). For the CDR3, the DNA is TGTGCCAGCAGCGTCAGGGGGCGTAATGAAAAACTGTTTTTT. Translated: CASSVRGRNEKLFF.

Only one count was recorded for this clone. This chain links TRBV18 with TRBJ2-7, with 9 bases matching TRBD1. The CDR3 runs to 14 residues. Germline CDR1 and CDR2: KGHSH and LQKENI. The junction had 3 bases not matched to a gene; V was cut back by 3 bases and J by 3 bases. The CDR3: CASSPLDRGYEQYF. CDR3 DNA sequence: TGTGCCAGCTCACCCTTGGACAGGGGCTACGAGCAGTACTTC.

CDR3 loop: CASSLDGQGAREQYF. CDR3 DNA: TGTGCCAGCAGCTTAGATGGACAGGGGGCGCGGGAGCAGTACTTC. This chain uses TRBV7-2 with TRBJ2-7, with 11 bases lining up with TRBD1. V dropped 1 base and J dropped 7; count of bases not matched to a gene: 6. The CDR3 loop spans 15 amino acids. Germline CDR1 is SGHTA and CDR2 is FQGNSA.

The chain recombines TRBV11-3 with TRBJ1-4, with a tentative D call TRBD1 (5 bases). CDR3 size: 15 residues. The V and J ends lost 1 base and 6 bases respectively, with 12 bases between them. CDR1 is SGHNT, CDR2 YENEEA, per germline. CDR3 in DNA: TGTGCCAGCAGCTTAGGCTCCGGAGGGGATGAAAAACTGTTTTTT. This encodes CASSLGSGGDEKLFF.

The chain carries TRBV5-1 and TRBJ2-2; D is possibly TRBD1 (5 bases). The CDR3 has 16 amino acids. With 1 base removed from V and 1 base from J, the gap between germline ends came to 11 bases. Germline V gives CDR1 SGHRS, CDR2 YFSETQ. CDR3 amino acids: CASSLRGQGNTGELFF. The CDR3 region has the DNA TGCGCCAGCAGCTTGCGTGGGCAGGGGAACACCGGGGAGCTGTTTTTT.

V usage is TRBV9 and J usage is TRBJ2-2; D perhaps matches TRBD1 (6 bases). The length of the CDR3 is 14 residues. Looked up from germline, CDR1 is SGDLS and CDR2 is YYNGEE. V was shortened by 4 bases and J by 2 bases, with 9 bases between the two germline ends. The CDR3 protein is CASSPDRNTGELFF. For the CDR3, the DNA is TGTGCCAGCAGCCCGGACAGAAACACCGGGGAGCTGTTTTTT.

The rearrangement uses TRBV7-9 and TRBJ1-2, with D perhaps TRBD1 (5 bases). The germline gives CDR1 SEHNR, CDR2 FQNEAQ (reference sequence). The CDR3 totals 14 residues. V lost 5 bases and J 3 bases, leaving 13 bases between the germline ends. CDR3 protein: CASSPGGRDYGYTF. The CDR3, as DNA: TGTGCCAGCAGCCCGGGGGGACGGGACTATGGCTACACCTTC.

Written as DNA, the CDR3 is TGTGCCAGCAGCCAACCCGGACAGGTGAACACTGAAGCTTTCTTT. This sequence encodes CASSQPGQVNTEAFF. The chain links TRBV7-2 to TRBJ1-1, with 7 bases fitting TRBD1. Germline V CDR1 and CDR2: SGHTA, FQGNSA. The V gene end was trimmed by 5 bases and the J gene end by 0 bases; junction bases not matched to a gene: 6. The CDR3 has 15 amino acids.

This clone was counted a single time. The chain is built from TRBV9 and TRBJ1-2; D unresolved. Trimming left V 0 bases short and J 4 bases short, with 16 bases between. CDR3 length: 16 residues. Germline V lookup: CDR1 SGDLS, CDR2 YYNGEE. This CDR3 reads CASSVGSSGSLYGYTF. The CDR3 coding sequence is TGTGCCAGCAGCGTAGGGAGTTCGGGGTCTCTCTATGGCTACACCTTC.

This clone appeared a few times. The chain uses TRBV6-5 and TRBJ1-5; unclear D gene. V was shortened by 0 bases and J by 3 bases, with 9 bases between the two germline ends. Per the germline V gene, CDR1 is MNHEY and CDR2 is SVGAGI. The CDR3 spans 15 residues. In DNA form, the CDR3 reads TGTGCCAGCAGTTACTCTGCGCTGATCAATCAGCCCCAGCATTTT. The encoded protein is CASSYSALINQPQHF.

The chain employs TRBV4-3 and TRBJ2-7; 7 bases agree with TRBD2. The CDR3 is 15 amino acids. V lost 4 bases, J lost 0 bases, and 6 bases stayed unmatched. Germline V gene lookup returns CDR1 LGHNA and CDR2 YSLEER. The CDR3 DNA follows: TGCGCCAGCAGCCGGGAAACTAGCGCCTCCTACGAGCAGTACTTC. Translated, it gives CASSRETSASYEQYF.

This clone has only a few counts. The chain links TRBV9 to TRBJ2-2; TRBD2 aligns across 12 bases. Germline V gene lookup returns CDR1 SGDLS and CDR2 YYNGEE. V shed 1 base, J shed 5 bases, and the junction held 6 bases outside the gene matches. This CDR3 region has 17 residues. This CDR3 reads CASSVTSGGRGTGELFF. The CDR3 DNA sequence: TGTGCCAGCAGCGTAACTAGCGGGGGGCGGGGGACCGGGGAGCTGTTTTTT.

The V gene is TRBV28, the J gene TRBJ2-7, with 7 positions matching TRBD2. Germline assignment: CDR1 MDHEN and CDR2 SYDVKM. This CDR3 is built from 12 residues. The junction had 5 bases not matched to a gene; V was cut back by 3 bases and J by 9 bases. In DNA form, the CDR3 reads TGTGCCAGCAGTTTGCTACCGGGAGGGCAGTACTTC. It translates to CASSLLPGGQYF.

The CDR3 DNA is TGTGCCAGCAGCCCAGGACAGGGGGAGATTGGCTACACCTTC. It encodes CASSPGQGEIGYTF. The V call is TRBV11-2, the J call TRBJ1-2; 10 bases are a match to TRBD1. CDR3 length: 14 amino acids. Germline V gene sequence: CDR1 SGHAT, CDR2 FQNNGV. V was clipped by 5 bases and J by 7 bases; unmatched bases: 7.

This clone was seen only a few times. The same CDR3 arises from other DNA sequences in this sample as well. The chain has TRBV6-1 and TRBJ2-7; 14 nucleotides agree with TRBD2. The J segment lost 3 bases and the V segment lost 3 bases, leaving 1 base of the junction unmatched. The CDR3 has 15 residues. Per germline, CDR1 MNHNS and CDR2 SASEGT. CDR3 residues: CASSEGTSGSYEQYF. In DNA, the CDR3 is TGTGCCAGCAGTGAGGGGACTAGCGGGAGCTACGAGCAGTACTTC.